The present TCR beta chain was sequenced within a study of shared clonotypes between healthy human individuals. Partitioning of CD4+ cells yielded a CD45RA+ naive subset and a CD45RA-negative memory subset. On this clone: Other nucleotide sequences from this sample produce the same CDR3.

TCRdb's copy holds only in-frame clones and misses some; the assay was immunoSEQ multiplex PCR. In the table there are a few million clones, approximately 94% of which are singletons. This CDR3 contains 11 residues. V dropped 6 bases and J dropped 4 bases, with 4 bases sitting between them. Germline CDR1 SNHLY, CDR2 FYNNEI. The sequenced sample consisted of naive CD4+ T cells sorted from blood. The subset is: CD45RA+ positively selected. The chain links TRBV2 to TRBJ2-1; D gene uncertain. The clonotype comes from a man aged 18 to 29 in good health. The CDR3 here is CASSSYNEQFF. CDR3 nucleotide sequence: TGTGCCAGCAGCTCATACAATGAGCAGTTCTTC.